This is a list of T cell receptor beta chains from one sample in a study of blood T cell repertoires in COVID-19. Produced via immunoSEQ multiplex PCR; TCRdb's table is partial and in-frame only. The table lists roughly 420,000 clones, roughly 88% of them singletons. Sequenced sample: PBMCs or T cells enriched from blood (not recorded which). The receptors were sampled from a woman aged 25 to 39 with acute COVID-19. The CDR3 runs from the conserved cysteine through the conserved F or W. The D gene is left open where the match is weak. The size of a clone is reported for some rows only, either as once, few or many, or as a class for expanded clones.

-	TRBD1	TRBV3-1/TRBV3-2	TRBJ1-1	CASSQWTGRTEAFF	TGTGCCAGCAGCCAGTGGACAGGGAGGACTGAAGCTTTCTTT
few	TRBD1	TRBV5-6	TRBJ1-5	CASSLMGTGSNQPQHF	TGTGCCAGCAGCTTAATGGGGACAGGGAGCAATCAGCCCCAGCATTTT
once	TRBD1	TRBV30	TRBJ1-1	CAWTPLDRGGEAFF	TGTGCCTGGACCCCCCTTGACAGGGGTGGGGAAGCTTTCTTT
-	-	TRBV3-1/TRBV3-2	TRBJ2-1	CASSQTLAYNEQFF	TGTGCCAGCAGCCAAACATTAGCGTACAATGAGCAGTTCTTC
-	-	TRBV18	TRBJ1-1	CASSPNRVGTEAFF	TGTGCCAGCTCACCGAACAGGGTGGGCACTGAAGCTTTCTTT
-	TRBD1	TRBV3-1/TRBV3-2	TRBJ1-5	CASSQDRVEDRGNQPQHF	TGTGCCAGCAGCCAAGATAGGGTAGAGGACAGGGGCAATCAGCCCCAGCATTTT
-	TRBD2	TRBV3-1/TRBV3-2	TRBJ2-1	CASSLGTSGVNEQFF	TGTGCCAGCAGCCTGGGGACTAGCGGGGTAAATGAGCAGTTCTTC
-	-	TRBV7-2	TRBJ2-7	CASSLGQGQPYEQYF	TGTGCCAGCAGCTTGGGACAAGGACAGCCTTACGAGCAGTACTTC
-	TRBD2	TRBV6-4	TRBJ2-3	CASSDTGTSQVDSTDTQYF	TGTGCCAGCAGTGACACCGGGACTAGCCAGGTGGATAGCACAGATACGCAGTATTTT
-	TRBD1	TRBV6-1	TRBJ1-2	CASSVIRDRADGYTF	TGTGCCAGCAGTGTAATTCGGGACAGGGCCGATGGCTACACCTTC
-	TRBD1	TRBV4-1	TRBJ1-6	CASSLTGDNSPLHF	TGCGCCAGCAGCCTGACAGGGGATAATTCACCCCTCCACTTT
once	-	TRBV5-1	TRBJ1-3	CASSLEGIPGNTIYF	TGCGCCAGCAGCTTGGAGGGGATCCCTGGAAACACCATATATTTT
-	TRBD2	TRBV4-1	TRBJ2-3	CASSQEGTSGFTDTQYF	TGCGCCAGCAGCCAAGAGGGGACTAGCGGATTCACAGATACGCAGTATTTT
-	-	TRBV4-1	TRBJ1-2	CASSPTIPSANYGYTF	TGCGCCAGCAGCCCTACTATACCCTCAGCTAACTATGGCTACACCTTC
-	TRBD1	TRBV29-1	TRBJ2-7	CSVRWFRQGASEQYF	TGCAGCGTTCGTTGGTTTAGACAGGGGGCCAGCGAGCAGTACTTC
-	TRBD2	TRBV7-9	TRBJ2-1	CASSLSPRAGATNEQFF	TGTGCCAGCAGCTTATCCCCCAGAGCGGGGGCGACCAATGAGCAGTTCTTC
once	-	TRBV27	TRBJ1-5	CASSSGAHQPQHF	TGTGCCAGCAGTTCTGGAGCACACCAGCCCCAGCATTTT
-	-	TRBV3-1/TRBV3-2	TRBJ2-2	CASKDRDSPYTGELFF	TGTGCCAGCAAAGACAGGGACTCTCCTTACACCGGGGAGCTGTTTTTT
-	TRBD1	TRBV9	TRBJ1-6	CASSVGPGQGNSPLHF	TGTGCCAGCAGCGTAGGCCCAGGACAGGGTAATTCACCCCTCCACTTT
-	-	TRBV10-3	TRBJ2-1	CAISESQRGSYNEQFF	TGTGCCATCAGTGAGTCCCAACGGGGCTCCTACAATGAGCAGTTCTTC
-	-	TRBV10-1	TRBJ1-5	CASSLPGQPQHF	TGCGCCAGCAGCCTACCGGGTCAGCCCCAGCATTTT
-	TRBD1	TRBV10-2	TRBJ1-2	CASSAPGRGRLTF	TGCGCCAGCAGTGCCCCGGGCAGGGGGCGTCTTACCTTC
-	TRBD1	TRBV18	TRBJ1-1	CASSPGQGTTEAFF	TGTGCCAGCTCACCTGGACAGGGTACCACTGAAGCTTTCTTT
-	-	TRBV19	TRBJ2-7	CASSIEEGGFGYEQYF	TGTGCCAGTAGTATAGAAGAAGGAGGTTTCGGGTACGAGCAGTACTTC
-	TRBD2	TRBV18	TRBJ2-1	CASSPPSLAGGNEQFF	TGTGCCAGCTCACCACCGTCATTAGCGGGGGGGAATGAGCAGTTCTTC
-	TRBD2	TRBV5-6	TRBJ2-7	CASSFARGVYYREQYF	TGTGCCAGCAGCTTCGCGCGGGGGGTTTATTATAGAGAGCAGTACTTC
few	TRBD1	TRBV28	TRBJ2-2	CASSLGQGGTGELFF	TGTGCCAGCAGTCTTGGACAGGGTGGAACCGGGGAGCTGTTTTTT
-	-	TRBV30	TRBJ1-3	CAWTGPGNTIYF	TGTGCCTGGACAGGGCCTGGAAACACCATATATTTT
-	-	TRBV5-1	TRBJ1-5	CASSSGSGNQPQHF	TGCGCCAGCAGTTCGGGTTCGGGCAATCAGCCCCAGCATTTT
once	-	TRBV6-4	TRBJ1-2	CASSDPGGLYDIGYTF	TGTGCCAGCAGTGACCCGGGGGGCCTGTATGATATTGGCTACACCTTC
-	-	TRBV5-5	TRBJ2-7	CASRLSQGSGRSYEQYF	TGTGCCAGCAGATTGTCCCAGGGGTCAGGCCGATCCTACGAGCAGTACTTC
once	TRBD1	TRBV5-1	TRBJ1-2	CASSLAGGTEGYTF	TGCGCCAGCAGCTTGGCGGGGGGGACAGAAGGCTACACCTTC
once	TRBD1	TRBV12-5	TRBJ2-7	CASGPDRIHEQYF	TGTGCTAGTGGTCCGGACAGGATCCACGAGCAGTACTTC
-	TRBD1	TRBV7-8	TRBJ1-6	CASSLVAGGASPLHF	TGTGCCAGCAGCTTAGTAGCAGGGGGCGCTTCACCCCTCCACTTT
once	-	TRBV11-1	TRBJ2-1	CASSLTGGHKGEQFF	TGTGCCAGCAGCTTAACAGGAGGGCACAAAGGTGAGCAGTTCTTC
once	-	TRBV10-1	TRBJ2-5	CASSERGTAEETQYF	TGCGCCAGCAGTGAGCGGGGGACAGCTGAAGAGACCCAGTACTTC
once	-	TRBV24-1	TRBJ2-7	CATSDPSGGGHEQYF	TGTGCCACCAGTGATCCTAGTGGAGGGGGCCACGAGCAGTACTTC
-	TRBD1	TRBV29-1	TRBJ1-1	CSIRQGASTEAFF	TGCAGCATCCGACAGGGGGCTAGCACTGAAGCTTTCTTT
-	TRBD1	TRBV7-3	TRBJ1-1	CASSSTGTTEAFF	TGTGCCAGCAGCTCGACAGGGACCACTGAAGCTTTCTTT
-	-	TRBV7-9	TRBJ2-7	CASSLPSSYEQYF	TGTGCCAGCAGCTTGCCCAGCTCCTACGAGCAGTACTTC
once	-	TRBV7-3	TRBJ1-1	CASSFLGADTEAFF	TGTGCCAGCAGCTTTCTGGGGGCAGACACTGAAGCTTTCTTT
-	-	TRBV5-6	TRBJ2-7	CASSLAGLLAYEQYF	TGTGCCAGCAGCTTGGCAGGGCTGCTGGCCTACGAGCAGTACTTC
-	TRBD1	TRBV13	TRBJ1-4	CASSLDRVGEKLFF	TGTGCCAGCAGCTTGGACAGGGTGGGAGAAAAACTGTTTTTT
-	-	TRBV10-2	TRBJ1-5	CASRPGTGNQPQHF	TGCGCCAGCAGGCCGGGAACGGGCAATCAGCCCCAGCATTTT
-	-	TRBV5-1	TRBJ1-1	CASSLDGYTEAFF	TGCGCCAGCAGCCTAGACGGTTACACTGAAGCTTTCTTT